The 19 T cell receptor beta chains in this list originate from one sample, sequenced in a study of blood T cell repertoires in COVID-19. Data came from immunoSEQ multiplex PCR; TCRdb stores just in-frame clones and leaves some out. The table has 130,000 to 150,000 clones, nearly 90% seen once; the top ten hold over 1.5%. The sequencing sample was made of peripheral blood. These receptor sequences come from a man in his sixties or seventies with acute or convalescent COVID-19.

The chain combines TRBV28 with TRBJ1-2, with TRBD1 matching 7 bases. The CDR3 sequence is 13 residues long. Germline lookup yields CDR1 MDHEN and CDR2 SYDVKM. V shed 3 bases and J 7 bases; nucleotides not matched to a gene: 5. In DNA, the CDR3 is TGTGCCAGCAGTTTGCTCCAGGGGGTTGGCTACACCTTC. The encoded protein is CASSLLQGVGYTF.

The chain employs TRBV5-1 and TRBJ2-1; 9 bases map to TRBD2. The CDR3 loop spans 15 amino acids. With V trimmed by 0 bases and J by 9 bases, 7 bases remained unmatched. Per germline, CDR1 SGHRS and CDR2 YFSETQ. CDR3 sequence reads: CASSLDAGGPSEQFF. The CDR3 nucleotides are TGCGCCAGCAGCTTGGATGCGGGGGGGCCGAGTGAGCAGTTCTTC.

The chain links TRBV19 to TRBJ2-5; 12 nucleotides match TRBD2. Germline trimming cut 6 bases from V and 3 bases from J; bases unmatched to any gene: 5. Per germline, CDR1 LNHDA and CDR2 SQIVND (reference sequence). The CDR3 has 15 residues. Written as DNA, the CDR3 is TGTGCCAGTAGCGTGACTAGCGGGGGTAAAGAGACCCAGTACTTC. Its protein product is CASSVTSGGKETQYF.

This chain links TRBV5-1 with TRBJ1-4; D remains ambiguous. The germline gives CDR1 SGHRS, CDR2 YFSETQ. Between the trimmed V and J ends, which lost 4 bases and 8 bases, there was a span of 18 bases. This CDR3 is built from 15 residues. The CDR3 DNA is TGCGCCAGCAGCCCTACCCTTGGGCCCGGAGAAAAACTGTTTTTT. It translates to CASSPTLGPGEKLFF. The complete variable domain, with remaining parts taken from reference TRBV5-1 and TRBJ1-4, reads KAGVTQTPRYLIKTRGQQVTLSCSPISGHRSVSWYQQTPGQGLQFLFEYFSETQRNKGNFPGRFSGRQFSNSRSEMNVSTLELGDSALYLCASSPTLGPGEKLFFGSGTQLSVL.

The V and J genes are TRBV5-1 and TRBJ1-4, with 8 bases lining up with TRBD1. The V segment lost 5 bases and the J segment 7 bases; nucleotides outside the gene matches: 4. The germline gives CDR1 SGHRS, CDR2 YFSETQ. The CDR3 is 13 amino acids. CDR3 bases: TGCGCCAGCAGGCCCGGGACAGGTGAAAAACTGTTTTTT. Its protein product is CASRPGTGEKLFF.

This sequence joins TRBV18 and TRBJ2-7, with 9 positions matching TRBD1. Germline loops: CDR1 KGHSH, CDR2 LQKENI. The length of the CDR3 is 15 residues. Trimming cost V 2 bases and J 3 bases; bases outside gene matches: 5. CDR3 coding DNA: TGTGCCAGCTCACCAGCCGGGACAGGGTTCTACGAGCAGTACTTC. Amino acid sequence: CASSPAGTGFYEQYF.

The chain couples TRBV14 to TRBJ1-5, with 8 positions matching TRBD1. The CDR3 is 15 amino acids. V dropped 1 base and J dropped 7; count of bases not matched to a gene: 6. CDR1 SGHDN and CDR2 FVKESK come from the germline V gene. In DNA, the CDR3 is TGTGCCAGCAGCCAAGGGGGGACAGGATTCCAGCCCCAGCATTTT. It is translated as CASSQGGTGFQPQHF.

V gene TRBV19 combines with J gene TRBJ1-2, with D possibly matching TRBD1 (6 bases). This CDR3 has 13 residues. The V gene's germline CDR1 is LNHDA and CDR2 SQIVND (reference sequence). The ends were cut back, 5 bases at V and 3 bases at J, with 10 bases in the middle. Here the CDR3 reads CASSRTAHYGYTF. CDR3 DNA sequence: TGTGCCAGTAGTCGGACAGCACACTATGGCTACACCTTC.

The DNA of the CDR3 is TGTGCCACCGCAGTCCTCAGGGGCAATCAGCCCCAGCATTTT. Protein sequence: CATAVLRGNQPQHF. This chain links TRBV28 with TRBJ1-5; TRBD1 might be the D (5 bases). The germline V and J ends were trimmed by 10 bases and 2 bases, with 15 bases remaining between them. Germline CDR1 MDHEN, CDR2 SYDVKM. This CDR3 has 14 residues.

This rearrangement joins TRBV3-1 (or the pseudogene TRBV3-2) to TRBJ2-2; TRBD1 matches at 8 bases. The CDR3 totals 15 residues. In germline, CDR1 is LGHDT, CDR2 YNNKEL (reference sequence). The trim removed 4 bases at V and 2 bases at J, leaving 3 bases unmatched. The CDR3 region is CASSRDRGNTGELFF. CDR3 DNA sequence: TGTGCCAGCAGCCGCGACAGGGGTAACACCGGGGAGCTGTTTTTT.

V usage is TRBV2 and J usage is TRBJ2-7; the match to TRBD1 covers 10 bases. This CDR3 contains 15 residues. Germline values: CDR1 SNHLY, CDR2 FYNNEI. Unmatched junction bases numbered 6, after V lost 7 bases and J lost 0 bases. DNA for the CDR3: TGTGCCAGCATGACCGGGACAGGGGCCTCCTACGAGCAGTACTTC. Amino acids: CASMTGTGASYEQYF.

The chain uses TRBV5-4 and TRBJ2-3; D might be TRBD2 (6 bases). Trimming stripped 4 bases from V and 3 bases from J, with 15 bases between. CDR1 and CDR2 from the germline V gene are SGHNT and YYREEE (reference sequence). The CDR3 extends over 15 amino acids. The CDR3 coding sequence is TGTGCCAGCAGCGGCGGGGATCGAGGTACAGATACGCAGTATTTT. It yields the protein CASSGGDRGTDTQYF.

This chain links TRBV2 with TRBJ1-5; tentative D call: TRBD1 (6 bases). Between the trimmed V and J ends, which lost 6 bases and 2 bases, there was a span of 14 bases. Germline loops: CDR1 SNHLY, CDR2 FYNNEI. There are 15 residues in the CDR3. In DNA form, the CDR3 reads TGTGCCAGCAGAGGACAGACCGTGGGCAATCAGCCCCAGCATTTT. It yields the protein CASRGQTVGNQPQHF.

V gene TRBV5-1 combines with J gene TRBJ2-1, with D possibly TRBD2 on 6 matching bases. The CDR3 is 17 residues long. V was shortened by 3 bases and J by 10 bases, with 26 bases between the two germline ends. CDR1 and CDR2 from the germline V gene are SGHRS and YFSETQ. The CDR3 nucleotides are TGCGCCAGCAGCTCCAACCGGGGGACCGATGGTTTGGAAGAGCAGTTCTTC. Amino acid sequence: CASSSNRGTDGLEEQFF. Using reference TRBV5-1 and TRBJ2-1 for the parts outside the CDR3, the full variable domain is KAGVTQTPRYLIKTRGQQVTLSCSPISGHRSVSWYQQTPGQGLQFLFEYFSETQRNKGNFPGRFSGRQFSNSRSEMNVSTLELGDSALYLCASSSNRGTDGLEEQFFGPGTRLTVL.

This chain joins TRBV9 and TRBJ2-1; 10 positions agree with TRBD2. Trimming removed 4 bases from V and 2 bases from J; junction bases left unmatched: 3. The CDR3 totals 15 residues. The germline V gene has CDR1 SGDLS and CDR2 YYNGEE. The DNA of the CDR3 is TGTGCCAGCAGCACCACTAGCGGGGCCTACAATGAGCAGTTCTTC. Its translation: CASSTTSGAYNEQFF.

The gene calls are TRBV7-8 and TRBJ2-7, with D maybe TRBD2 (6 bases). The CDR3 sequence is 15 residues long. Germline V gene lookup returns CDR1 SGHVS and CDR2 FQNEAQ. V lost 4 bases to trimming and J lost 2 bases, with 15 bases between them. The CDR3 DNA reads TGTGCCAGCAGCTCCAGGCGGGAACACGCCTACGAGCAGTACTTC. Encoded protein: CASSSRREHAYEQYF.

This clone was seen just once. The chain couples TRBV27 to TRBJ1-1, with D possibly TRBD1 on 5 matching bases. Per germline, CDR1 MNHEY and CDR2 SMNVEV (reference sequence). This CDR3 spans 14 amino acids. Trimming shortened V by 3 bases and J by 3 bases, and 11 bases separated the two germline ends. The CDR3 sequence: CASSLGREYTEAFF. The CDR3 bases are TGTGCCAGCAGTTTGGGCAGGGAATACACTGAAGCTTTCTTT.

The genes are TRBV21-1 and TRBJ1-6; the table's D call, TRBD1, has no DNA check behind it. TRBV21-1 is a listed pseudogene. This CDR3 is built from 17 residues. CDR3 region: CASRHVTQGSYNSPLHF. The CDR3 DNA reads as TGTGCCAGCAGACACGTCACACAGGGCTCCTATAATTCACCCCTCCACTTT.

The chain carries TRBV6-1 and TRBJ1-2; 10 bases map to TRBD1. From germline, CDR1 is MNHNS and CDR2 SASEGT. The CDR3 spans 15 residues. The V gene end was trimmed by 3 bases and the J gene end by 4 bases; junction bases not matched to a gene: 5. CDR3 nucleotides: TGTGCCAGCAGTGATCCTGGACAGGGGGGCTATGGCTACACCTTC. It specifies CASSDPGQGGYGYTF.